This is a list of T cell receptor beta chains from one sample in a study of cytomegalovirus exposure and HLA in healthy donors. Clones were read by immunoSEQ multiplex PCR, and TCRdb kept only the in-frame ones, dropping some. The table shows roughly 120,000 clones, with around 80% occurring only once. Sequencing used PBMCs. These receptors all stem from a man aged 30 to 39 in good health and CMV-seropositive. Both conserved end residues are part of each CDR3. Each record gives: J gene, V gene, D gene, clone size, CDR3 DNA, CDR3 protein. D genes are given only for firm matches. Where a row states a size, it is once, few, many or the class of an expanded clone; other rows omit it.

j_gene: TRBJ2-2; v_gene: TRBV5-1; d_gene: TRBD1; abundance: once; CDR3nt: TGCGCCAGCAGCTGGGGACAGGGGGGCGCCGGGGAGCTGTTTTTT; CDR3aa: CASSWGQGGAGELFF
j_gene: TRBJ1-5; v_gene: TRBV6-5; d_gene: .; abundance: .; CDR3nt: TGTGCCAGCAGTTGCCCCAGGGCGCCCCTTCAGCCCCAGCATTTT; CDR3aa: CASSCPRAPLQPQHF
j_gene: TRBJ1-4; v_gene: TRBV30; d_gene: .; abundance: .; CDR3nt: TGTGCCTGGAGTGTGGCTTCAACTAATGAAAAACTGTTTTTT; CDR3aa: CAWSVASTNEKLFF
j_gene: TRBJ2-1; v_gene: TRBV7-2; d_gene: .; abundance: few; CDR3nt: TGTGCCAGCAGCTTAGAAGGTCGAGGACTCCCGTTCTTC; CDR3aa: CASSLEGRGLPFF
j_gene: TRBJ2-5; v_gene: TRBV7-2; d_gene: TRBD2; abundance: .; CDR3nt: TGTGCCAGCAGCGCCCGGGGGGGCAAAGAGACCCAGTACTTC; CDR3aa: CASSARGGKETQYF
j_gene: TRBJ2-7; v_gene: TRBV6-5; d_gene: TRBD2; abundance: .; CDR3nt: TGTGCCAGCAGTTACCAGCGGGACTCCTACGAGCAGTACTTC; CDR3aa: CASSYQRDSYEQYF
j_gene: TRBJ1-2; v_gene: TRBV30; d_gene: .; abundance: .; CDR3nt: TGTGCCTGGAGTGTAGCCCTCCCGTATGGCTACACCTTC; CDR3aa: CAWSVALPYGYTF
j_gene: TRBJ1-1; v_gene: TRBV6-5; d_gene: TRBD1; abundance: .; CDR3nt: TGTGCCAGCAGCCGAGAGGACAGGGGGTTCGGAGCTTTCTTT; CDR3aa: CASSREDRGFGAFF
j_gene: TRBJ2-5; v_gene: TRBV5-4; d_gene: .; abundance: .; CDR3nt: TGTGCCAGCAGCTCGGCGGGGAAAGAGACCCAGTACTTC; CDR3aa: CASSSAGKETQYF
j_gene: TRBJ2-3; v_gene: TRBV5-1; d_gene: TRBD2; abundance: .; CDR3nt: TGCGCCAGCAGCTTGGCCTTCGGGGGGGCGGATACGCAGTATTTT; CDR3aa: CASSLAFGGADTQYF
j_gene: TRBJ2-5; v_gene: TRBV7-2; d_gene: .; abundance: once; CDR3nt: TGTGCCAGCAGCTTCCTGACAGTTCAAGAGACCCAGTACTTC; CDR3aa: CASSFLTVQETQYF
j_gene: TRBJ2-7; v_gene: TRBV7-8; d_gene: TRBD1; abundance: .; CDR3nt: TGCGCCAGCAGCTCGGCCCGGGACAGGGCATACGAGCAGTACTTC; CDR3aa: CASSSARDRAYEQYF
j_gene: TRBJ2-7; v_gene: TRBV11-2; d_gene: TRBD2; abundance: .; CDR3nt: TGTGCCAGCAGCTTAATATCTCGGGTGGGCGGGGGCTCCTACGAGCAGTACTTC; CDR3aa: CASSLISRVGGGSYEQYF
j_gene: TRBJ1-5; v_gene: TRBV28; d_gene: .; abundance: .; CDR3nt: TGTGCCAGCAGTTTGCGGGATCTCAATCAGCCCCAGCATTTT; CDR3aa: CASSLRDLNQPQHF
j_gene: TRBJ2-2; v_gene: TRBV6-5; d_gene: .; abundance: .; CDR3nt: TGTGCCAGCAAAGCGAGCTTGACCGGGGAGCTGTTTTTT; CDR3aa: CASKASLTGELFF
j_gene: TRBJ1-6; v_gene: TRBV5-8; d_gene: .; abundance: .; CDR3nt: TGTGCCAGCAGCTTGACAGGGTCCTATAATTCACCCCTCCACTTT; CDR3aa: CASSLTGSYNSPLHF
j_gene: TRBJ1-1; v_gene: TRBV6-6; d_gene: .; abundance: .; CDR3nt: TGTGCCAGCAGTTACTCGTCAACTGGGAGACACACTGAAGCTTTCTTT; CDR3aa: CASSYSSTGRHTEAFF
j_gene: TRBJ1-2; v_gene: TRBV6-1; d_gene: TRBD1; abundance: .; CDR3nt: TGTGCCAGCACAGACAGGGCGAACTATGGCTACACCTTC; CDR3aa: CASTDRANYGYTF
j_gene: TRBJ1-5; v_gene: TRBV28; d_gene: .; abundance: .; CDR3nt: TGTGCCAGCAGGCCCTACGCAGGAAGCAATCAGCCCCAGCATTTT; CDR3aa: CASRPYAGSNQPQHF
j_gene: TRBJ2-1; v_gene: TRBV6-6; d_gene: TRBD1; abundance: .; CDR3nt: TGTGCCAGCAGTTCCGGGACAGGGGAATACAATGAGCAGTTCTTC; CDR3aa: CASSSGTGEYNEQFF
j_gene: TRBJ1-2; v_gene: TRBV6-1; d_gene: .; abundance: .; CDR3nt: TGTGCCAGCAGTGAATCCGGTGGCTACACCTTC; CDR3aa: CASSESGGYTF
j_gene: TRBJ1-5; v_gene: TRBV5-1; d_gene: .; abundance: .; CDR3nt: TGCGCCAGCAGCTTGCGGGGGGGGTATCAGCCCCAGCATTTT; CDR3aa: CASSLRGGYQPQHF
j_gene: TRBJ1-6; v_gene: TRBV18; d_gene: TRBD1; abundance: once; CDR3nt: TGTGCCAGCTCACCAAGAACAGGGGGCGCGGGAAATTCACCCCTCCACTTT; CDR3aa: CASSPRTGGAGNSPLHF
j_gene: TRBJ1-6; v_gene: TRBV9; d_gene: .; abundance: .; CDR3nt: TGTGCCAGCAGCGTAGCTGCGACCCCAGGCCCCTATTCACCCCTCCACTTT; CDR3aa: CASSVAATPGPYSPLHF
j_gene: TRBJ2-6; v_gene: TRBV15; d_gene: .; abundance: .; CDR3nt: TGTGCCACCAAGACGGGGTTTGGAGGGGCCAACGTCCTGACTTTC; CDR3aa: CATKTGFGGANVLTF
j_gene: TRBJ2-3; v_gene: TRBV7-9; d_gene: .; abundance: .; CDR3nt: TGTGCCAGCGCGCGTAGCACAGATACGCAGTATTTT; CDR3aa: CASARSTDTQYF
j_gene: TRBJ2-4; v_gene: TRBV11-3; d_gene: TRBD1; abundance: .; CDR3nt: TGTGCCAGCAGGCATTTCCCGGGACAGGGCTCGGTGATAGCCAAAAACATTCAGTACTTC; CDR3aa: CASRHFPGQGSVIAKNIQYF
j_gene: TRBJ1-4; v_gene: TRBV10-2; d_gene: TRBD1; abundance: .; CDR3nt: TGCGCCAGCACGGGACAGGGGGGGGAAAAACTGTTTTTT; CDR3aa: CASTGQGGEKLFF
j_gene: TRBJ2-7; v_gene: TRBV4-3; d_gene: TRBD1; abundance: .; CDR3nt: TGCGCCAGCAGCCCATGGACAGGGGTCTACGAGCAGTACTTC; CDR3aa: CASSPWTGVYEQYF
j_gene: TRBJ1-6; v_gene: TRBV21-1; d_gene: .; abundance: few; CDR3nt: TGTGCCAGCAGCATCCTGGCCCCGTGCCCCTATAATTCACCCCTCCACTTT; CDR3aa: CASSILAPCPYNSPLHF
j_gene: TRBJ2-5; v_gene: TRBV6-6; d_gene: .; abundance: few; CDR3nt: TGTGCCAGCAGTTGGAGAGAGACCCAGTACTTC; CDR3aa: CASSWRETQYF
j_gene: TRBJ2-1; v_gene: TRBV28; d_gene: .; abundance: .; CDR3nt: TGTGCCAGCAGTTACCCTCGACACGACCCCTCCTACAATGAGCAGTTCTTC; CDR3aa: CASSYPRHDPSYNEQFF
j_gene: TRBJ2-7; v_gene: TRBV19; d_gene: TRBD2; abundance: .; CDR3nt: TGTGCCAGCGGACTAGCGGGGGGGCCCGGCGCCTACGAGCAGTACTTC; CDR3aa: CASGLAGGPGAYEQYF
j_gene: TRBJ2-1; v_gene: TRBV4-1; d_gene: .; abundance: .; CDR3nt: TGCGCCAGCAGCCAACCGGGACTCTCCTACAATGAGCAGTTCTTC; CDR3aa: CASSQPGLSYNEQFF
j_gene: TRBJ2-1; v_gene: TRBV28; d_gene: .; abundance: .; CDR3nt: TGTGCCAGCAGTTTAGTGAGTGAGCAGTTCTTC; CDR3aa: CASSLVSEQFF
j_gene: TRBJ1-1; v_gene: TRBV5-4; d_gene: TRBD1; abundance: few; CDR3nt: TGTGCCAGCACTCCGGCAGGGGGAAGAACCACTGAAGCTTTCTTT; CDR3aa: CASTPAGGRTTEAFF
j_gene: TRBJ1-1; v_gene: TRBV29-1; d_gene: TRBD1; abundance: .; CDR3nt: TGCAGCGTTGGACAACATGGACAGGGGATGAACACTGAAGCTTTCTTT; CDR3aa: CSVGQHGQGMNTEAFF
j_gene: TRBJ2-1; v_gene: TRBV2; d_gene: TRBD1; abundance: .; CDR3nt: TGTGCCAGCAGTCTATTGACAGGGGGATCCTACAATGAGCAGTTCTTC; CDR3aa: CASSLLTGGSYNEQFF
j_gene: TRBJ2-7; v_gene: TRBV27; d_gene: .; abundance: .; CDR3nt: TGTGCCAGCAGTTTATTCGGGGAAAGGTCCTACGAGCAGTACTTC; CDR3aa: CASSLFGERSYEQYF
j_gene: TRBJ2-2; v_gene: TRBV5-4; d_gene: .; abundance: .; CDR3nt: TGTGCCAGCAGCTTGGGGTGGCAGGGCACCGGGGAGCTGTTTTTT; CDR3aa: CASSLGWQGTGELFF
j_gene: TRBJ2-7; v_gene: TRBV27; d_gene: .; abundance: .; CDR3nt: TGTGCCAGCAGTTTGAACCGCGGGCTCTACGAGCAGTACTTC; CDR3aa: CASSLNRGLYEQYF
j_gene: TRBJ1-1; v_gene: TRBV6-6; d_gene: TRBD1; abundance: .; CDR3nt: TGTGCCAGCAATCGACAGGGTGGCTCGAACACTGAAGCTTTCTTT; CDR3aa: CASNRQGGSNTEAFF
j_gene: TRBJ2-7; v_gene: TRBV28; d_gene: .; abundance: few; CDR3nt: TGTGCCAGCAGGGCCCTTCCCCTCTACGAGCAGTACTTC; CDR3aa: CASRALPLYEQYF
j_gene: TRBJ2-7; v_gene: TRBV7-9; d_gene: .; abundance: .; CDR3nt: TGTGCCAGCGGGGGGGCGGGGGAGCAGTACTTC; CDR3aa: CASGGAGEQYF
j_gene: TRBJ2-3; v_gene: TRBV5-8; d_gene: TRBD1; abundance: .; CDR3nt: TGTGCCAGCAGCTGGGGGACAGTGGCCACAGATACGCAGTATTTT; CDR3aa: CASSWGTVATDTQYF
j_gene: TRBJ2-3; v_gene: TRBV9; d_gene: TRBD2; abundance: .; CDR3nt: TGTGCCAGCAGCCGTAGCGGGGGGTTCTCAGATACGCAGTATTTT; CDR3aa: CASSRSGGFSDTQYF
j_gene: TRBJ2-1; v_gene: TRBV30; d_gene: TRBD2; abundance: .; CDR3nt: TGTGCCTGGATCTGGGGTTCGCTAGCGGGGCCTCCTTTCTACAATGAGCAGTTCTTC; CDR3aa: CAWIWGSLAGPPFYNEQFF
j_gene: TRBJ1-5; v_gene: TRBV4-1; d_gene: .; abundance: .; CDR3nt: TGCGCCAGCAGCCTATCCCCCCCGAGGGGGTATAGCAATCAGCCCCAGCATTTT; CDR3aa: CASSLSPPRGYSNQPQHF
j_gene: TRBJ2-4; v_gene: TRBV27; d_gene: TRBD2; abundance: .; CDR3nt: TGTGCCAGCAGTTTCAAGGGGAGGCAAGCGGGGGTCCTAGCCAAAAACATTCAGTACTTC; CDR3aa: CASSFKGRQAGVLAKNIQYF
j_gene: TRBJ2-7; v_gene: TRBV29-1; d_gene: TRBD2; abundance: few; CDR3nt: TGCAGCGTGTCTGGGGGGGACTACTACGAGCAGTACTTC; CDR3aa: CSVSGGDYYEQYF
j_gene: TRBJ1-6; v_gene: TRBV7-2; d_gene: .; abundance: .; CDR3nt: TGTGCCAGCAGCTTGAACAGGAATTCACCCCTCCACTTT; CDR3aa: CASSLNRNSPLHF
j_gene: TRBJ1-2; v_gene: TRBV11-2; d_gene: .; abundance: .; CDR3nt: TGTGCCAGCAGCTTAGATCGCTATGGCTACACCTTC; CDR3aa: CASSLDRYGYTF